A selection of T cell receptor beta chains follows, all from one sample in a study of T cell responses to AZD1222 COVID-19 vaccine. Some clones are missing from TCRdb's copy, which holds only in-frame ones; the method was immunoSEQ multiplex PCR. This table holds roughly 130,000 clones, about nine tenths found once. The sample was peripheral blood, taken on day 0 of AZD1222 vaccination. These receptors were obtained from an adult in good health. The CDR3 runs from the conserved cysteine through the conserved F or W. Each record gives: clone size, J gene, V gene, D gene, CDR3 protein, CDR3 DNA. The D gene is left open where the match is weak. Clone size is not always given. Where it is, it says once, few, many or a class for expanded clones.

>NA|TRBJ1-5|TRBV15|TRBD1
CATSRDGGQGLNQPQHF
TGTGCCACCAGCAGAGATGGAGGACAGGGCCTCAATCAGCCCCAGCATTTT
>NA|TRBJ2-1|TRBV15|TRBD2
CATSRDRLAGYEQFF
TGTGCCACCAGCAGAGATAGGCTAGCGGGGTATGAGCAGTTCTTC
>few|TRBJ1-2|TRBV19|NA
CASSIDDFLYGYTF
TGTGCCAGTAGTATAGACGACTTCCTATATGGCTACACCTTC
>few|TRBJ2-1|TRBV10-3|NA
CAISGGDSYNEQFF
TGTGCCATCAGTGGGGGGGACTCCTACAATGAGCAGTTCTTC
>few|TRBJ2-7|TRBV28|NA
CASVSGSSYEQYF
TGTGCTTCCGTTAGCGGTTCATCCTACGAGCAGTACTTC
>NA|TRBJ2-1|TRBV30|TRBD1
CASRGRGRLYEQFF
TGTGCCTCCCGCGGCAGGGGGCGCTTATATGAGCAGTTCTTC
>NA|TRBJ1-1|TRBV5-1|NA
CASSSLGLLNTEAFF
TGCGCCAGCAGCTCTCTGGGACTACTGAACACTGAAGCTTTCTTT
>NA|TRBJ2-6|TRBV4-3|TRBD1
CASSQRQGSGANVLTF
TGCGCCAGCAGCCAACGACAGGGTTCTGGGGCCAACGTCCTGACTTTC
>NA|TRBJ2-1|TRBV5-4|NA
CASSLGGVPSYNEQFF
TGTGCCAGCAGCTTGGGGGGGGTCCCCTCCTACAATGAGCAGTTCTTC
>NA|TRBJ2-7|TRBV28|NA
CASSSRGNEQYF
TGTGCCAGCAGTTCTAGGGGCAACGAGCAGTACTTC
>NA|TRBJ2-7|TRBV6-5|NA
CASSLGTAGSYEQYF
TGTGCCAGCAGCCTAGGGACCGCGGGCTCCTACGAGCAGTACTTC
>NA|TRBJ1-5|TRBV6-1|NA
CASSEAIWGRVSNQPQHF
TGTGCCAGCAGTGAAGCTATTTGGGGGCGCGTGAGCAATCAGCCCCAGCATTTT
>once|TRBJ1-1|TRBV28|NA
CASRGSGAGMNTEAFF
TGTGCCAGCAGGGGATCGGGGGCAGGTATGAACACTGAAGCTTTCTTT
>NA|TRBJ2-7|TRBV15|NA
CATSRGLGPDYEQYF
TGTGCCACCAGCAGGGGTCTCGGGCCTGATTACGAGCAGTACTTC
>NA|TRBJ1-5|TRBV24-1|TRBD1
CATSDSRDRGVWPQHF
TGTGCCACCAGTGATTCTCGGGACAGGGGGGTTTGGCCCCAGCATTTT
>NA|TRBJ2-3|TRBV5-1|TRBD1
CASSSGTGTDTQYF
TGCGCCAGCAGCTCCGGGACAGGGACGGATACGCAGTATTTT
>NA|TRBJ1-5|TRBV20-1|NA
CSASFYTAGNQPQHF
TGCAGTGCTAGTTTCTATACCGCAGGGAATCAGCCCCAGCATTTT
>NA|TRBJ1-1|TRBV6-2/TRBV6-3|NA
CASSRGGIMNTEAFF
TGTGCCAGCAGTAGGGGGGGCATCATGAACACTGAAGCTTTCTTT